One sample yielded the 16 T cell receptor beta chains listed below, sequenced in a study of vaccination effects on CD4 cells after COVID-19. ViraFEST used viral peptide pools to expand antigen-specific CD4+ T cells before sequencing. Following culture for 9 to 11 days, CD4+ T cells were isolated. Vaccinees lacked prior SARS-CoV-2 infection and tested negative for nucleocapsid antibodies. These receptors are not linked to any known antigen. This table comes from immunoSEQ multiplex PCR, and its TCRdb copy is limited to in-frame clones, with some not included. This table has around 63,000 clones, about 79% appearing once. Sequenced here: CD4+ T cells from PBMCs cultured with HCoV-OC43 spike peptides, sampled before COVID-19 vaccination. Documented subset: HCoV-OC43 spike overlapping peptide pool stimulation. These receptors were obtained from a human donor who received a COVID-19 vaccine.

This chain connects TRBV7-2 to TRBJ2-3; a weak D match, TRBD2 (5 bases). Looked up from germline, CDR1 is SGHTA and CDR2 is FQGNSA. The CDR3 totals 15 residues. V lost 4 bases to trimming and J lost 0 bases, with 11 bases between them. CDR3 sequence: CASSSDLLSTDTQYF. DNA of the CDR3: TGTGCCAGCAGCTCGGACTTGCTTAGCACAGATACGCAGTATTTT.

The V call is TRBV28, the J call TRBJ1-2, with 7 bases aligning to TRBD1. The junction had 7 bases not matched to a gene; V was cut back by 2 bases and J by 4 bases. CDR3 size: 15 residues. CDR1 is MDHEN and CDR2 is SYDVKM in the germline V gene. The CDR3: CASSLPDRAVYGYTF. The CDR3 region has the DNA TGTGCCAGCAGTTTACCTGACAGGGCCGTCTATGGCTACACCTTC.

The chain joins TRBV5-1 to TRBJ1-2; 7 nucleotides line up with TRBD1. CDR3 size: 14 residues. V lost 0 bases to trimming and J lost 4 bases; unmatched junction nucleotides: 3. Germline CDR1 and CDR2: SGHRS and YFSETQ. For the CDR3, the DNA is TGCGCCAGCAGCTTGGGACAGGGCGCCTATGGCTACACCTTC. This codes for CASSLGQGAYGYTF.

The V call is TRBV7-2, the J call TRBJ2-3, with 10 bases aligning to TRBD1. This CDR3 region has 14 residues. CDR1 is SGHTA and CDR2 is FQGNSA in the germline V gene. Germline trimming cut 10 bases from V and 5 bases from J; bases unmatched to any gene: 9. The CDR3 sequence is CATSDRGREDTQYF. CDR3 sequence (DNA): TGTGCCACCTCAGACAGGGGGCGGGAAGATACGCAGTATTTT.

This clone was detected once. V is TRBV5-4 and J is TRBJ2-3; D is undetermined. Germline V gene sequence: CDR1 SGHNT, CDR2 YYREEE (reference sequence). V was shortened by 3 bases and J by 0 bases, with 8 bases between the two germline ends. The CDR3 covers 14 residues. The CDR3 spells CASSSPGSTDTQYF. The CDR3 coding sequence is TGTGCCAGCAGCTCCCCGGGTAGCACAGATACGCAGTATTTT.

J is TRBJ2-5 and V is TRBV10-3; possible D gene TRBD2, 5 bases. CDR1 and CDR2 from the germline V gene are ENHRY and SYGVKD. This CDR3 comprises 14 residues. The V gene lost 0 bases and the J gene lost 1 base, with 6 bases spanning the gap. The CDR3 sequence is CAISESGSQETQYF. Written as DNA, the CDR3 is TGTGCCATCAGTGAGTCTGGGAGCCAAGAGACCCAGTACTTC.

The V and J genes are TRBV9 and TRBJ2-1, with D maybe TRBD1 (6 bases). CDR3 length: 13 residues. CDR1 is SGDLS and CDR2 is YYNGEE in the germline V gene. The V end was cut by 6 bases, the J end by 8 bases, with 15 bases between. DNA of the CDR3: TGTGCCAGCACCCCCTCGACAGGACATGAGCAGTTCTTC. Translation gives CASTPSTGHEQFF.

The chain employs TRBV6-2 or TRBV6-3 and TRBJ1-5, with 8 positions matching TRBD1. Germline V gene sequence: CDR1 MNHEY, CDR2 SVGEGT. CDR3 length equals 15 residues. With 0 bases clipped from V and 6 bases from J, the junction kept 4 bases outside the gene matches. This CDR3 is CASSYSSGGGQPQHF. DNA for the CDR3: TGTGCCAGCAGTTACTCGTCAGGGGGCGGTCAGCCCCAGCATTTT.

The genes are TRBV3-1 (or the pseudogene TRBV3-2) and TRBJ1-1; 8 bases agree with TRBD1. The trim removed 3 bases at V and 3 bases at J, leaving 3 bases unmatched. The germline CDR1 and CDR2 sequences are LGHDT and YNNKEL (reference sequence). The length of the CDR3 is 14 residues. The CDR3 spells CASSQTGVYTEAFF. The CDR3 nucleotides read TGTGCCAGCAGCCAGACAGGGGTATACACTGAAGCTTTCTTT.

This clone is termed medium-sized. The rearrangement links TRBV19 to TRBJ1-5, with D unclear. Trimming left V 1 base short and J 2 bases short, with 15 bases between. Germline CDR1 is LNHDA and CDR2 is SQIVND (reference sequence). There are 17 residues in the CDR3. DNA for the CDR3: TGTGCCAGTAGTATAGGTAGCTCAGGCGCCCGCAATCAGCCCCAGCATTTT. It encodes CASSIGSSGARNQPQHF.

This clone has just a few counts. CDR3: CASSLGLENTEAFF. CDR3 sequence (DNA): TGCGCCAGCAGCTTGGGTCTGGAGAACACTGAAGCTTTCTTT. The V and J genes are TRBV5-1 and TRBJ1-1; D gene uncertain. Trimming pared 0 bases from V and 1 base from J, leaving 7 bases between. The CDR3 runs to 14 residues. Germline V gene data show CDR1 as SGHRS and CDR2 as YFSETQ.

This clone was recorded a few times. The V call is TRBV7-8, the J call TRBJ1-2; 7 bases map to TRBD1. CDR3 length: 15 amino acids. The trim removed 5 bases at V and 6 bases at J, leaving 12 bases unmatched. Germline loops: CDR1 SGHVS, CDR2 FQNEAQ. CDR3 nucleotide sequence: TGTGCCAGCAGCCAAACCGGGACAGATGTTCATGGCTACACCTTC. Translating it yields CASSQTGTDVHGYTF.

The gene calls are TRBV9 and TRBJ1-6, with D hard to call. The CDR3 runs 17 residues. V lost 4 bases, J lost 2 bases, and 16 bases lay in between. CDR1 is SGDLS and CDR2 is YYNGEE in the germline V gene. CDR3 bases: TGTGCCAGCAGCCCACCCAAACGGGGTCCCTATAATTCACCCCTCCACTTT. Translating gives CASSPPKRGPYNSPLHF.

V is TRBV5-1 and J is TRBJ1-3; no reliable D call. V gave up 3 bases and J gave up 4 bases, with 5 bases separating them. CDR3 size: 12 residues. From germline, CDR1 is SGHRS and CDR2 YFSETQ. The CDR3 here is CASSWNGNTIYF. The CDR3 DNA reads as TGCGCCAGCAGCTGGAACGGAAACACCATATATTTT.

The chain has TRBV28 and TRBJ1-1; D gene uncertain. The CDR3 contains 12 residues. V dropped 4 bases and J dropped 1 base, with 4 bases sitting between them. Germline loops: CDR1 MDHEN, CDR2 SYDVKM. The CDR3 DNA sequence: TGTGCCAGCAGTTCGGGGAACACTGAAGCTTTCTTT. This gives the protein CASSSGNTEAFF. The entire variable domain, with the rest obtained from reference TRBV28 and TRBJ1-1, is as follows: DVKVTQSSRYLVKRTGEKVFLECVQDMDHENMFWYRQDPGLGLRLIYFSYDVKMKEKGDIPEGYSVSREKKERFSLILESASTNQTSMYLCASSSGNTEAFFGQGTRLTVV.

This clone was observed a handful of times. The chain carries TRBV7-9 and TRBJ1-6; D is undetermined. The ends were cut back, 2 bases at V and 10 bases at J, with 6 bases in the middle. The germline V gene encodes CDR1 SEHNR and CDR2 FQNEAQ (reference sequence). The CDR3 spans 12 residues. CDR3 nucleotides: TGTGCCAGCAGCTTAAATCAGTCACCCCTCCACTTT. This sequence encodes CASSLNQSPLHF.